This T cell receptor beta chain emerged from a study of Ad26.COV2.S vaccination and SARS-CoV-2 variants. Study in general: Of the COV1001 trial arms, the Ad26.COV2.S arm included the donor. Study-wide points: Relative to placebo recipients, vaccine recipients exhibited elevated spike-specific TCR breadth.

The table came from immunoSEQ multiplex PCR; TCRdb's copy has only in-frame clones and leaves some out. The top ten clones hold around 10% of a sample with 200,000 to 300,000 clones, 70% to 90% of them seen once. Treatment given: 15 to 20 received Ad26.COV2.S at low or high dose, single or two shots; 5 received placebo; per-sample allocation not given. Collection of the samples took place on day 63 after the first injection of vaccine or placebo. Trimming at V came to 0 bases and at J to 5 bases, leaving 6 bases not matched to a gene. Germline V gene data show CDR1 as SGDLS and CDR2 as YYNGEE. The CDR3 is made up of 16 amino acids. Details on this clone: Antigen unknown.

Sequences were derived from peripheral blood, sampled in a trial of Ad26.COV2.S vaccine versus placebo. The chain carries TRBV9 and TRBJ2-3, with 10 positions matching TRBD2. The receptor was isolated from a person between 18 and 65 years old who received the Ad26.COV2.S COVID-19 vaccine or a placebo. CDR3 loop: CASSVEQRGGRDTQYF. DNA of the CDR3: TGTGCCAGCAGCGTAGAGCAGCGGGGGGGCCGAGATACGCAGTATTTT.